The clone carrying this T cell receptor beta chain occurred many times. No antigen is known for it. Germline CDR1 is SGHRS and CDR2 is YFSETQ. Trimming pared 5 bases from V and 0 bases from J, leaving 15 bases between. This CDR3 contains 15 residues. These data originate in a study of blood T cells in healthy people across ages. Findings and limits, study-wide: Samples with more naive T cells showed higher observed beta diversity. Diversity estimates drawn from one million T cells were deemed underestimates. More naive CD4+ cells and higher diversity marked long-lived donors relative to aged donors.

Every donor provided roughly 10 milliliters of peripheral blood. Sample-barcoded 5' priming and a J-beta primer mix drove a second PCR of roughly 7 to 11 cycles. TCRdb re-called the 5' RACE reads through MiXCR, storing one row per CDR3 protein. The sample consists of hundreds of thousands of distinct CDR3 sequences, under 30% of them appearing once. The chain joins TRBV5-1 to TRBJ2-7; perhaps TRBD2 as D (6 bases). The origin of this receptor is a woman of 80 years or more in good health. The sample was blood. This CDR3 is CASREVPSVSYEQYF. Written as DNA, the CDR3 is TGCGCCAGCAGAGAGGTGCCTAGCGTCTCCTACGAGCAGTACTTC.